A selection of T cell receptor beta chains follows, all from one sample in a study of CD8+CD57+ T cells in acquired aplastic anemia. TCRdb re-called the reads with MiXCR, one entry per CDR3 protein. The sample lists around 140,000 distinct CDR3 sequences; around two fifths were seen once. The sequencing input was sorted CD4+, CD8+, or CD8+CD57+ T cells (not recorded which) from PBMCs. The receptors come from a human donor in good health, serving as a control. Each CDR3 is given with its conserved first and last residue. A D gene is named only where the DNA matches it firmly. A row's size may be missing; if present it is once, few, many or a size class.

DNA: TGCAGCGTGCGGGGGGTAGCGGCCCCGGGCGAGCAGTACTTC
CDR3: CSVRGVAAPGEQYF
D: TRBD2
size: many
V: TRBV29-1
J: TRBJ2-7

DNA: TGTGCCAGTAGTAATAGGGTAGCAGATACGCAGTATTTT
CDR3: CASSNRVADTQYF
D: NA
size: NA
V: TRBV19
J: TRBJ2-3

DNA: TGCGCCAGCAGGGAGGGAGCACCTGATGAAAAACTGTTTTTT
CDR3: CASREGAPDEKLFF
D: NA
size: NA
V: TRBV10-2
J: TRBJ1-4

DNA: TGCAGTGCTAGAGGGGGACACTCGAACACTGAAGCTTTCTTT
CDR3: CSARGGHSNTEAFF
D: NA
size: many
V: TRBV20-1
J: TRBJ1-1

DNA: TGTGCCAGCAGCTTAGCTGTATCTGGAAACACCATATATTTT
CDR3: CASSLAVSGNTIYF
D: NA
size: NA
V: TRBV7-6
J: TRBJ1-3

DNA: TGTGCCAGCAGTGAGCAGGGTAGCAACACTGAAGCTTTCTTT
CDR3: CASSEQGSNTEAFF
D: NA
size: many
V: TRBV27
J: TRBJ1-1

DNA: TGTGCCAGCTACGGGGACGGTGGAGCTGAAGCTTTCTTT
CDR3: CASYGDGGAEAFF
D: NA
size: NA
V: TRBV2
J: TRBJ1-1

DNA: TGTGCCACCGGGACAGGGTTTTACGAGCAGTACTTC
CDR3: CATGTGFYEQYF
D: TRBD1
size: NA
V: TRBV25-1
J: TRBJ2-7

DNA: TGTGCCAGCAGTCGCAATGAGCAGTTCTTC
CDR3: CASSRNEQFF
D: NA
size: few
V: TRBV6-6
J: TRBJ2-1

DNA: TGTGCCACCAGCAGAGAAGCAGGGGACGACGAGCAGTACTTC
CDR3: CATSREAGDDEQYF
D: NA
size: NA
V: TRBV15
J: TRBJ2-7

DNA: TGTGCCACCGTGGGGGGGACAGGAGGAAACACCATATATTTT
CDR3: CATVGGTGGNTIYF
D: TRBD1
size: NA
V: TRBV15
J: TRBJ1-3

DNA: TGTGCCAGCAGCCTCCCCCCTGGAGATACGCAGTATTTT
CDR3: CASSLPPGDTQYF
D: NA
size: NA
V: TRBV7-2
J: TRBJ2-3

DNA: TGTGCCAGCAGCTCCTCCGGGGCACACGGCGAGCAGTACTTC
CDR3: CASSSSGAHGEQYF
D: NA
size: many
V: TRBV5-5
J: TRBJ2-7

DNA: TGTGCCAACAGTGGAGGGCGAACTATGAACACTGAAGCTTTCTTT
CDR3: CANSGGRTMNTEAFF
D: NA
size: NA
V: TRBV2
J: TRBJ1-1

DNA: TGTGCCGCCAATGACAGGGTCGATCAGCCCCAGCATTTT
CDR3: CAANDRVDQPQHF
D: TRBD1
size: NA
V: TRBV10-3
J: TRBJ1-5

DNA: TGTGCCAGTAGTATTGAAACAGGGCTCTACGAGCAGTACTTC
CDR3: CASSIETGLYEQYF
D: NA
size: NA
V: TRBV19
J: TRBJ2-7

DNA: TGTGCCAGCAGCGTAGTCGGGACACCCCATTCACCCCTCCACTTT
CDR3: CASSVVGTPHSPLHF
D: NA
size: few
V: TRBV9
J: TRBJ1-6

DNA: TGTGCCAGCACCTTGACCGGGCCCTACGAGCAGTACTTC
CDR3: CASTLTGPYEQYF
D: NA
size: many
V: TRBV5-8
J: TRBJ2-7

DNA: TGCAGTGCTAGATCCAACCGACAGGGTCACACTGAAGCTTTCTTT
CDR3: CSARSNRQGHTEAFF
D: TRBD1
size: NA
V: TRBV20-1
J: TRBJ1-1

DNA: TGTGCCAGCAAAACGAAATCCCCTCGAGCGTATGGCTACACCTTC
CDR3: CASKTKSPRAYGYTF
D: NA
size: many
V: TRBV6-1
J: TRBJ1-2

DNA: TGTGCCATCGAGGCGGGAGGAGCCGCCGGGGAGCTGTTTTTT
CDR3: CAIEAGGAAGELFF
D: TRBD2
size: few
V: TRBV3-1
J: TRBJ2-2

DNA: TGTGCCAGCAGCTTGGACAGGGGGGAGTATGGCTACACCTTC
CDR3: CASSLDRGEYGYTF
D: TRBD1
size: NA
V: TRBV11-2
J: TRBJ1-2

DNA: TGTGCCACCAGCAGAGAGGGGAGGGGCACCGGGGAGCTGTTTTTT
CDR3: CATSREGRGTGELFF
D: TRBD2
size: NA
V: TRBV15
J: TRBJ2-2

DNA: TGTGCCACCAGTCGTCCAGGGGAACATGGCTACACCTTC
CDR3: CATSRPGEHGYTF
D: NA
size: many
V: TRBV24-1
J: TRBJ1-2

DNA: TGTGCCAGCAGTGAAGGGGCAGATAGGGGCTACACCTTC
CDR3: CASSEGADRGYTF
D: NA
size: NA
V: TRBV2
J: TRBJ1-2

DNA: TGCAGTGCTAATCCCTACGGGGGGCCGGTTGGAAACACCATATATTTT
CDR3: CSANPYGGPVGNTIYF
D: NA
size: NA
V: TRBV20-1
J: TRBJ1-3

DNA: TGTGCCAGCAGTCGGGACCCAACCACAACAGATACGCAGTATTTT
CDR3: CASSRDPTTTDTQYF
D: NA
size: NA
V: TRBV3-1
J: TRBJ2-3

DNA: TGTGCCAGCAGCTTAGACCCAGGCAATCAGCCCCAGCATTTT
CDR3: CASSLDPGNQPQHF
D: NA
size: many
V: TRBV11-2
J: TRBJ1-5

DNA: TGTGCCATCAGGGCCCGGTACGGTAGCACAGATACGCAGTATTTT
CDR3: CAIRARYGSTDTQYF
D: NA
size: few
V: TRBV10-3
J: TRBJ2-3

DNA: TGCAGTGCAACCGGGACAGATTGGAATGAAGCTTTCTTT
CDR3: CSATGTDWNEAFF
D: TRBD1
size: many
V: TRBV20-1
J: TRBJ1-1

DNA: TGTGCCAGCAGCCAAGATAAGGCGGGGGGGTCCTACAATGAGCAGTTCTTC
CDR3: CASSQDKAGGSYNEQFF
D: TRBD2
size: many
V: TRBV4-2
J: TRBJ2-1

DNA: TGTGCCACCAGTGAACCCTGGACTAGCGGAACAGATACGCAGTATTTT
CDR3: CATSEPWTSGTDTQYF
D: TRBD2
size: many
V: TRBV24-1
J: TRBJ2-3

DNA: TGTGCCTGGGCCCAGTACGACACCCCCGGGGAGCTGTTTTTT
CDR3: CAWAQYDTPGELFF
D: NA
size: once
V: TRBV30
J: TRBJ2-2

DNA: TGTGCCAGCAGCCAAGAGCGGGGGGGTTCAGATACGCAGTATTTT
CDR3: CASSQERGGSDTQYF
D: TRBD2
size: many
V: TRBV4-2
J: TRBJ2-3

DNA: TGTGCCAGCAGCCAGACTGGCTTTGCAGACACGCAGTATTTT
CDR3: CASSQTGFADTQYF
D: NA
size: NA
V: TRBV7-9
J: TRBJ2-3

DNA: TGTGCCAGCAGCCGGGGGAGCACGGACGAGTACTTC
CDR3: CASSRGSTDEYF
D: NA
size: many
V: TRBV3-1
J: TRBJ2-7

DNA: TGTGCCAGCAGCTTGGGCCTCCGGGGGGGAGAGACCTACGAGCAGTACTTC
CDR3: CASSLGLRGGETYEQYF
D: TRBD2
size: once
V: TRBV11-1
J: TRBJ2-7

DNA: TGTGCCTGGAACTCGGACAGAGATACGTATAATTCACCCCTCCACTTT
CDR3: CAWNSDRDTYNSPLHF
D: NA
size: many
V: TRBV30
J: TRBJ1-6

DNA: TGTGCCAGCAGTTTATCCGGGACCTCTGGAAACACCATATATTTT
CDR3: CASSLSGTSGNTIYF
D: NA
size: NA
V: TRBV28
J: TRBJ1-3

DNA: TGTGCCAGTAGTATGTTTCTGGACAGGGACTACGAGCAGTACTTC
CDR3: CASSMFLDRDYEQYF
D: TRBD1
size: NA
V: TRBV19
J: TRBJ2-7